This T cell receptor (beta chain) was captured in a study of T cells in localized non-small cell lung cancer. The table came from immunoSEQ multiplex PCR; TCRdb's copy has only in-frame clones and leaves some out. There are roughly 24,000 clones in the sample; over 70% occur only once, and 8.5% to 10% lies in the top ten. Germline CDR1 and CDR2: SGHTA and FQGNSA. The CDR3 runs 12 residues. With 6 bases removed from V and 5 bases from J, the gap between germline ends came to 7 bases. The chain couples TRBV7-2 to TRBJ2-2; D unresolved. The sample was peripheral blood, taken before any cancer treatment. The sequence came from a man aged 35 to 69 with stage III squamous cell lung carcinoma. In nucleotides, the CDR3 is TGTGCCAGCAGTTTCCGTACCGGGGAGCTGTTTTTT. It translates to CASSFRTGELFF.